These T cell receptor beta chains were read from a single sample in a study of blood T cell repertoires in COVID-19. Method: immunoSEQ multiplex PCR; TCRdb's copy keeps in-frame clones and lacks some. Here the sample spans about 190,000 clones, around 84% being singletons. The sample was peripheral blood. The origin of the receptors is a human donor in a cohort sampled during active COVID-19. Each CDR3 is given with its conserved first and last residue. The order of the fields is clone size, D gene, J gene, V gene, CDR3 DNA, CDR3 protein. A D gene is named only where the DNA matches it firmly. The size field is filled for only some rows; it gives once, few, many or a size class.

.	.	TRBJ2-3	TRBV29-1	TGCAGCGTCCCGGTCCTACGTAGCACAGATACGCAGTATTTT	CSVPVLRSTDTQYF
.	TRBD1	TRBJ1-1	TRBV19	TGTGCCAGTAGTACAACGGGGACAGCTGAAGCTTTCTTT	CASSTTGTAEAFF
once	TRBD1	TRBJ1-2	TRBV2	TGTGCCAGCAGTTGGGACAGAGCTAACTATGGCTACACCTTC	CASSWDRANYGYTF
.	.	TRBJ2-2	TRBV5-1	TGCGCCAGCAGCTCCGGGTCGAACACCGGGGAGCTGTTTTTT	CASSSGSNTGELFF
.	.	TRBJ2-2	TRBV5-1	TGCGCCAGCAGCTTGGCCGGAGGTGGCACCGGGGAGCTGTTTTTT	CASSLAGGGTGELFF
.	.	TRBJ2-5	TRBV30	TGTGCCTGGAGTTCTCGGGCTAGCTCAGGAGAGACCCAGTACTTC	CAWSSRASSGETQYF
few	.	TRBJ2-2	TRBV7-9	TGTGCCAGCAGCAAACAAACAGGGTCGAACACCGGGGAGCTGTTTTTT	CASSKQTGSNTGELFF
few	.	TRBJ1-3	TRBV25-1	TGTGCCAGCAGTCTCCCGGGGGTCTCTGGAAACACCATATATTTT	CASSLPGVSGNTIYF
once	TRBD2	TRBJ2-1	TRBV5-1	TGCGCCAGCAGCTTGGGGGCTAGCGGGAGTCTCCGGGATGAGCAGTTCTTC	CASSLGASGSLRDEQFF
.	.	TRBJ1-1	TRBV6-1	TGTGCCAGCAGTGAACAGGGGCTAATCGTGTCTGAAGCTTTCTTT	CASSEQGLIVSEAFF
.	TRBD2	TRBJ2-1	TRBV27	TGTGCCAGCTCAAGTCTAGCGGGGGGGCGGAATGAGCAGTTCTTC	CASSSLAGGRNEQFF
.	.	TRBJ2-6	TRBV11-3	TGTGCCAGCAGCCCCAGGGTGTCAACTGGGGCCAACGTCCTGACTTTC	CASSPRVSTGANVLTF
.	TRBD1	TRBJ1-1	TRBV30	TGTGCCTGGGAGGGACAGTTGAACACTGAAGCTTTCTTT	CAWEGQLNTEAFF
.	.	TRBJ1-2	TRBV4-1	TGCGCCAGCAGCCAAGACCCAGGGGCCGAGATCTATGGCTACACCTTC	CASSQDPGAEIYGYTF
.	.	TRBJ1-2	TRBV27	TGTGCCAGCAGTCCGTCGGGACTTACTGGCTACACCTTC	CASSPSGLTGYTF
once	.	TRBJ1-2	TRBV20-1	TGCAGTGCTAGTCCCCGGGGGGGGTTCTATGGCTACACCTTC	CSASPRGGFYGYTF
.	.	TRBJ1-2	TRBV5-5	TGTGCCAGCAGCTTGGTTTCTGAGGCGGGTGGCTACACCTTC	CASSLVSEAGGYTF
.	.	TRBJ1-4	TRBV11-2	TGTGCCAGCAGCCCGACTCAGGGCCCCGCATCATCCTCCTTTTTT	CASSPTQGPASSSFF
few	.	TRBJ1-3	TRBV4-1	TGCGCCAGCAGCCCTAGACGGACAGATTCCTCTGGAAACACCATATATTTT	CASSPRRTDSSGNTIYF
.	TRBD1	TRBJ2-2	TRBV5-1	TGCGCCAGCAGCTTGGGTGGGACAGGGAACACCGGGGAGCTGTTTTTT	CASSLGGTGNTGELFF
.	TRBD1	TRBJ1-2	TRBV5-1	TGCGCCAGCAGCTCCAGACAGGGGGCAAGCTATGGCTACACCTTC	CASSSRQGASYGYTF
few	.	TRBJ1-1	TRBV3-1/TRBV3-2	TGTGCCAGCAGTAGGGATGGGGAGGCTGAAGCTTTCTTT	CASSRDGEAEAFF
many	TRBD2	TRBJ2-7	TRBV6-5	TGTGCCAGCAGCCGGACTAGCGGGAGGTACGAGCAGTACTTC	CASSRTSGRYEQYF
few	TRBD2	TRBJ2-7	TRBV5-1	TGCGCCAGCAGTCCCCCAGGGACTAGATCGGGCGAGCAGTACTTC	CASSPPGTRSGEQYF
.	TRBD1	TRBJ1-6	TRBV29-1	TGCAGCGTGGGGGACAGTTATTCACCCCTCCACTTT	CSVGDSYSPLHF
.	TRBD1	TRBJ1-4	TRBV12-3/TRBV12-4	TGTGCCAGCAGCGGACAGGGAGGTGAAAAACTGTTTTTT	CASSGQGGEKLFF
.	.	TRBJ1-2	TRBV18	TGTGCCAGCTCACCAAAAACAGGGAGAAACAGCTACACCTTC	CASSPKTGRNSYTF
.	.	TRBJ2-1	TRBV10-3	TGTGCCATCAGTGACCCTGTGAGGGAGCGCTCCTACAATGAGCAGTTCTTC	CAISDPVRERSYNEQFF
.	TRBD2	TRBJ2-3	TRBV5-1	TGCGCCAGCAGCTTGGCCCGGAGACTAGCGGGGGGATTCGATACGCAGTATTTT	CASSLARRLAGGFDTQYF
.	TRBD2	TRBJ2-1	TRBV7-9	TGTGCCAGCAGCCGAAAAGGGGACCTAGCGGGAGTATACAATGAGCAGTTCTTC	CASSRKGDLAGVYNEQFF
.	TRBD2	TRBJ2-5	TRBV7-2	TGTGCCAGCAGCTTAGCCGTTTGGGTGGGCGGGGGGTCTCAGGAGACCCAGTACTTC	CASSLAVWVGGGSQETQYF
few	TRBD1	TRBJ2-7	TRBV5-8	TGTGCCAGCAGCCGTCGGGACAGGGCCATCGAGCAGTACTTC	CASSRRDRAIEQYF
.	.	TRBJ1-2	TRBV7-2	TGTGCCAGCAGCTTAGCAGGAGGGCGACGCCAGGAGAATGGCTACACCTTC	CASSLAGGRRQENGYTF
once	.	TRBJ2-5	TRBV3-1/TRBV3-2	TGTGCCAGCAGCCGGGCGGGCCACGAGACCCAGTACTTC	CASSRAGHETQYF
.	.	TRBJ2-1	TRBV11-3	TGTGCCAGCAGCTCCAGTCTTTACAATGAGCAGTTCTTC	CASSSSLYNEQFF
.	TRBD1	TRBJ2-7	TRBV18	TGTGCCAGCTCAATCGGACAGGGATACGAGCAGTACTTC	CASSIGQGYEQYF
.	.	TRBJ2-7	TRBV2	TGTGCCAGCAGCCCCAGGGGCGAGCAGTACTTC	CASSPRGEQYF
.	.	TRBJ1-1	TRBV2	TGTGCCAGCAGTGGCGTCGCGAACACTGAAGCTTTCTTT	CASSGVANTEAFF
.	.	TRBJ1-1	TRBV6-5	TGTGCCAGCATTCTCCCCCTTAAACGGAGAAGTGAAGCTTTCTTT	CASILPLKRRSEAFF
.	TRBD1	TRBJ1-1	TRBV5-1	TGCGCCAGCAGCTTGCCAGGGGGCAAAAACACTGAAGCTTTCTTT	CASSLPGGKNTEAFF
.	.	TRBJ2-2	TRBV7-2	TGTGCCAGCAGCTCAGTTCCCACCGGGGAGCTGTTTTTT	CASSSVPTGELFF
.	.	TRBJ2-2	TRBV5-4	TGTGCCAGCAGCTTGGCTAGAAACACCGGGGAGCTGTTTTTT	CASSLARNTGELFF
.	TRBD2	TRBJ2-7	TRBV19	TGTGCCAGTAGTATATTTGCGGGAGTATACGAGCAGTACTTC	CASSIFAGVYEQYF
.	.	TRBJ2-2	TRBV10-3	TGTGCCATCAGCCGGGACAACGCGAACACCGGGGAGCTGTTTTTT	CAISRDNANTGELFF
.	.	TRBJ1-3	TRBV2	TGTGCCAGCAGGGATCAGGGTCTCTCTGGAAACACCATATATTTT	CASRDQGLSGNTIYF
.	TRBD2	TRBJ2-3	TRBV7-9	TGTGCCAGCAGCTCGGGACTAGCGGGGGCGGCGGGCACAGATACGCAGTATTTT	CASSSGLAGAAGTDTQYF
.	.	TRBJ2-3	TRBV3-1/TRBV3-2	TGTGCCAGCAGCCAAGAAATAACTAGCACAGATACGCAGTATTTT	CASSQEITSTDTQYF